This T cell receptor (beta chain) came from a study of fetal regulatory T cell absence and autoimmunity. Study information: Exocrine pancreas autoimmunity occurred in IPEX patients lacking clinical diabetes. Whole-study findings and limits: Some top pancreas TCR clones were over 100-fold enriched versus cord blood. Cord blood and pancreas showed broadly similar TRB gene family usage.

This CDR3 region has 16 residues. Germline-derived CDR1 and CDR2 are SGHVS and FQNEAQ. Trimming removed 1 base from V and 4 bases from J; junction bases left unmatched: 8. The survey-level immunoSEQ assay was used. Profiled with immunoSEQ multiplex PCR; TCRdb holds only in-frame clones, not every one. The sample consists of around 100,000 clones, around 72% of them appearing once. A note on this clone: Its antigen remains unidentified.

The sample taken for sequencing was pancreas tissue. The clonotype originates from a male donor with IPEX syndrome. This sequence joins TRBV7-8 and TRBJ2-3; TRBD1 aligns across 7 bases. In DNA form, the CDR3 reads TGTGCCAGCAGCTTAGGTCCAGGGGGTATTGCAGATACGCAGTATTTT. Encoded protein: CASSLGPGGIADTQYF.